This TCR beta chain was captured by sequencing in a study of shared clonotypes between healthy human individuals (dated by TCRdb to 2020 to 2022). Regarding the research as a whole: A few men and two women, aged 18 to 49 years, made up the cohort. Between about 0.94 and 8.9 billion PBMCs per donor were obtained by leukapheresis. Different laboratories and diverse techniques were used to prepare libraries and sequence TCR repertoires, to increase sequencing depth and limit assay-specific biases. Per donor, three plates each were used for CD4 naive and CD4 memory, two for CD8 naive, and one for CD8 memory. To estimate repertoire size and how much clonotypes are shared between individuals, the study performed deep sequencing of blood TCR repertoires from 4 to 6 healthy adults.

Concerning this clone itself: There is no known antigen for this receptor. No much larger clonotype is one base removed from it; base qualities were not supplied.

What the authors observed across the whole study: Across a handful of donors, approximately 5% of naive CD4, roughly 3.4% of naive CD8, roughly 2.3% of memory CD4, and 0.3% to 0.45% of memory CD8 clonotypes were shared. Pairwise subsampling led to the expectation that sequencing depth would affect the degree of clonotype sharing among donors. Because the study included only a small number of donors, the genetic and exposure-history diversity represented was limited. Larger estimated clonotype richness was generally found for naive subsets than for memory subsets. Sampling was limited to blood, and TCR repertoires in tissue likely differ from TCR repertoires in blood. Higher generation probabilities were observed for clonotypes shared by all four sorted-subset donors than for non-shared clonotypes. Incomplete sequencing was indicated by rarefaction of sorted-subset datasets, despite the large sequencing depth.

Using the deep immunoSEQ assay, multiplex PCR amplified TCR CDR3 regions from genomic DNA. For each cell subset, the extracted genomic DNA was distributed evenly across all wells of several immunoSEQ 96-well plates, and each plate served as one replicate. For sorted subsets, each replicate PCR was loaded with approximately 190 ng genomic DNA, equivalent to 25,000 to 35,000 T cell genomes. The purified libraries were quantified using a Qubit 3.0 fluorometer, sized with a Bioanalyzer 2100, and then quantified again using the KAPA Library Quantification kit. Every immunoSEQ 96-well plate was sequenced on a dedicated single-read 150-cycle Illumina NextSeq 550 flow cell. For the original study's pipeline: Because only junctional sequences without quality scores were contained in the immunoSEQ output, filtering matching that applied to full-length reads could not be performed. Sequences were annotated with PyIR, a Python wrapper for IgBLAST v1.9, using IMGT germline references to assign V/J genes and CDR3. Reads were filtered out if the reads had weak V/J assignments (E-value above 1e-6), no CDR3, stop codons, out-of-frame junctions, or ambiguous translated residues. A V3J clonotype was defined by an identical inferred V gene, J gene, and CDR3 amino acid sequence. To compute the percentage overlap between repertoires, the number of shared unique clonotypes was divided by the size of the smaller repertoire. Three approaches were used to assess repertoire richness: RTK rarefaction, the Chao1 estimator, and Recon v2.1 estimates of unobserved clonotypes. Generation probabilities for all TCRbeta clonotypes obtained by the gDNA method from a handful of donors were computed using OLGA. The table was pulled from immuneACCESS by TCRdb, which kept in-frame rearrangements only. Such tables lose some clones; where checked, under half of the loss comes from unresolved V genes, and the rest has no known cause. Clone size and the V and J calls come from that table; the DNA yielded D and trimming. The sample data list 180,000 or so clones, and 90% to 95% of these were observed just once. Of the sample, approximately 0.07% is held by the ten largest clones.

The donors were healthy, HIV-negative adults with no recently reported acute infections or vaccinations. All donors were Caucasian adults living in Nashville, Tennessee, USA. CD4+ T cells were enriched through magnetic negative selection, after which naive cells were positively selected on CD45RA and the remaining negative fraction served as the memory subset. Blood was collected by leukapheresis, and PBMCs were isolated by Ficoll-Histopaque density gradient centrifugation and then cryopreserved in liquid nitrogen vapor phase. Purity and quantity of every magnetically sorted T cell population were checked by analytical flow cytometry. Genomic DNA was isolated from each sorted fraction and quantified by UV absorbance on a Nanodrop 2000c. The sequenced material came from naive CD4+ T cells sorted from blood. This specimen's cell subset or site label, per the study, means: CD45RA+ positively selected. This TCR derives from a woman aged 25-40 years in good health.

The DNA sequence is as follows: TGTGCCAGCAGGCAACTAGCGGGAGTCGGTCAGCAGTTCTTC. It codes for CASRQLAGVGQQFF. The rearranged chain carries TRBV6-5 and TRBJ2-1; TRBD2 fits 11 bases in the junction. V is cut back by 6 bases and J by 11 bases, with 9 bases in the junction unmatched. Spanning cysteine to phenylalanine, the CDR3 consists of 14 amino acids. Of the read, only the CDR3 DNA is kept; its 42 bases are in frame from base 1. CDR1 and CDR2 are read off the germline V gene as MNHEY and SVGAGI.